One and the same sample provided the 11 T cell receptor beta chains below, sequenced in a study of blood T cells in healthy people across ages. Next came a second PCR, run for roughly 6 to 11 cycles, which used a sample-barcoded 5' primer along with a J-beta primer mix. TCRdb passed the 5' RACE reads through MiXCR, listing each CDR3 protein once. Counted here are more than 1.4 million distinct CDR3 sequences, 42% occurring once; the ten biggest clones make up approximately 7.9%. The sequencing sample was made of blood. These receptors all stem from a woman aged 18-30 years in good health.

This clonotype has a handful of counts. V gene TRBV20-1 combines with J gene TRBJ1-2; 7 positions agree with TRBD1. The CDR3 spans 13 residues. Germline loops: CDR1 DFQATT, CDR2 SNEGSKA (reference sequence). The ends lost 3 bases at V and 6 bases at J; junction bases unmatched: 7. The CDR3 region is CSASPGQLNGYTF. The CDR3 DNA follows: TGCAGTGCTAGCCCGGGACAGTTAAATGGCTACACCTTC.

The V gene is TRBV28, the J gene TRBJ2-5; D is ambiguous. Germline-derived CDR1 and CDR2 are MDHEN and SYDVKM. The CDR3 contains 14 residues. V lost 6 bases, J lost 1 base, and 12 bases lay in between. CDR3 protein: CASRGSRFQETQYF. The CDR3 bases are TGTGCCAGCAGGGGATCACGGTTCCAAGAGACCCAGTACTTC.

This clonotype was observed a handful of times. This rearrangement joins TRBV7-9 to TRBJ2-7; a weak D match, TRBD1 (6 bases). Per germline, CDR1 SEHNR and CDR2 FQNEAQ (reference sequence). V lost 1 base to trimming and J lost 6 bases, with 19 bases between them. This CDR3 has 16 amino acids. The CDR3 sequence: CASSLVGTREHGEQYF. In nucleotides, the CDR3 is TGTGCCAGCAGCTTAGTGGGGACAAGGGAACACGGCGAGCAGTACTTC.

This clonotype was detected a few times. V usage is TRBV2 and J usage is TRBJ1-5; tentatively, D is TRBD1 (6 bases). The CDR3 contains 15 residues. CDR1 is SNHLY, CDR2 FYNNEI, per germline. Trimming removed 6 bases from V and 0 bases from J, with 12 bases in between. The CDR3 reads CASRIGQPSNQPQHF. In DNA, the CDR3 is TGTGCCAGCAGGATCGGACAGCCTAGCAATCAGCCCCAGCATTTT. Full variable domain (rest looked up from reference TRBV2 and TRBJ1-5): EPEVTQTPSHQVTQMGQEVILRCVPISNHLYFYWYRQILGQKVEFLVSFYNNEISEKSEIFDDQFSVERPDGSNFTLKIRSTKLEDSAMYFCASRIGQPSNQPQHFGDGTRLSIL.

The J gene is TRBJ1-5, the V gene TRBV6-5; no clear D gene. V lost 0 bases and J lost 0, with 15 bases in between. The germline V gene has CDR1 MNHEY and CDR2 SVGAGI. The CDR3 consists of 18 residues. CDR3 region: CASSYSGPSRHSNQPQHF. The CDR3 coding sequence is TGTGCCAGCAGTTACTCGGGTCCGTCCCGGCATAGCAATCAGCCCCAGCATTTT.

This clonotype has a handful of counts. This chain connects TRBV6-1 to TRBJ2-7; D is unclear. Germline values: CDR1 MNHNS, CDR2 SASEGT. V lost 7 bases and J lost 2, with 6 bases in between. The CDR3 totals 11 residues. The CDR3 reads CASTWTYEQYF. The CDR3 region has the DNA TGTGCCAGCACCTGGACCTACGAGCAGTACTTC.

In its sample, this clonotype was seen once. V gene TRBV7-9 combines with J gene TRBJ2-5, with a possible D match to TRBD2 (5 bases). Germline CDR1 and CDR2: SEHNR and FQNEAQ (reference sequence). V was cut by 3 bases and J by 11 bases, with 13 bases left in between. The CDR3 loop spans 12 amino acids. This chain's CDR3 is CASSLVAWEQYF. Here the CDR3 DNA reads TGTGCCAGCAGCTTGGTCGCCTGGGAGCAGTACTTC.

There are a few counts of this clonotype. The rearrangement links TRBV27 to TRBJ2-2; D call uncertain. This CDR3 contains 16 residues. Per germline, CDR1 MNHEY and CDR2 SMNVEV (reference sequence). V dropped 6 bases and J dropped 6 bases, with 20 bases sitting between them. Here the CDR3 DNA reads TGTGCCAGCAGCCTTCATGTTACGCAGGCGCCCGGGGAGCTGTTTTTT. It codes for CASSLHVTQAPGELFF.

V usage is TRBV2 and J usage is TRBJ1-5, with D maybe TRBD1 (6 bases). Per the germline V gene, CDR1 is SNHLY and CDR2 is FYNNEI. The length of the CDR3 is 14 residues. The ends were cut back, 7 bases at V and 9 bases at J, with 19 bases in the middle. The CDR3 DNA follows: TGTGCCAGCAAGGAAGGGCAGGGGAGTCGGCCCCAGCATTTT. Translating it yields CASKEGQGSRPQHF. The variable domain in full, completed from reference TRBV2 and TRBJ1-5, reads EPEVTQTPSHQVTQMGQEVILRCVPISNHLYFYWYRQILGQKVEFLVSFYNNEISEKSEIFDDQFSVERPDGSNFTLKIRSTKLEDSAMYFCASKEGQGSRPQHFGDGTRLSIL.

The genes are TRBV27 and TRBJ1-4; 7 nucleotides match TRBD1. The germline gives CDR1 MNHEY, CDR2 SMNVEV (reference sequence). The V segment lost 5 bases and the J segment 10 bases; nucleotides outside the gene matches: 7. The CDR3 totals 13 residues. The CDR3 coding sequence is TGTGCCAGCAGTCCCGGGACAGTGCGAAAACTGTTTTTT. It specifies CASSPGTVRKLFF.

This chain joins TRBV5-1 and TRBJ2-7, with 7 positions matching TRBD2. Looked up from germline, CDR1 is SGHRS and CDR2 is YFSETQ. With 4 bases clipped from V and 4 bases from J, the junction kept 5 bases outside the gene matches. This CDR3 contains 13 residues. DNA of the CDR3: TGCGCCAGCAGCACGACTAGCCAGTACGAGCAGTACTTC. Translation: CASSTTSQYEQYF. Full variable domain (remainder filled in from reference TRBV5-1 and TRBJ2-7): KAGVTQTPRYLIKTRGQQVTLSCSPISGHRSVSWYQQTPGQGLQFLFEYFSETQRNKGNFPGRFSGRQFSNSRSEMNVSTLELGDSALYLCASSTTSQYEQYFGPGTRLTVT.